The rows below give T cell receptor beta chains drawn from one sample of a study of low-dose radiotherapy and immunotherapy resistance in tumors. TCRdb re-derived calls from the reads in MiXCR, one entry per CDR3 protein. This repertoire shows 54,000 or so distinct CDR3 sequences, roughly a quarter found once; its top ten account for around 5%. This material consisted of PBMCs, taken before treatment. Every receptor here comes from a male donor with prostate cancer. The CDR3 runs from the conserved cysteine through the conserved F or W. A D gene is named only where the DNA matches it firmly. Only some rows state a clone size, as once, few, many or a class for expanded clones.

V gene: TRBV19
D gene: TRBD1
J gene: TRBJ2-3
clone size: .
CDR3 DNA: TGTGCCAGTAGCCCAGACAGGGGGCTGGGCACAGATACGCAGTATTTT
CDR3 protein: CASSPDRGLGTDTQYF

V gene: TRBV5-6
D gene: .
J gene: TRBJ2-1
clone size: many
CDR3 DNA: TGTGCCAGCAGCTTCATAGGGGCGTACAATGAGCAGTTCTTC
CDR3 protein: CASSFIGAYNEQFF

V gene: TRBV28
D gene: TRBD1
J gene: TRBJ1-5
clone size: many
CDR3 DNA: TGTGCCAGCGGGACTGGGACAGGAGGTCAGCCCCAGCATTTT
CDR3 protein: CASGTGTGGQPQHF

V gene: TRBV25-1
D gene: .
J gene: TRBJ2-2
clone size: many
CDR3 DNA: TGTGCCAGCAGGCTAAACACCGGGGAGCTGTTTTTT
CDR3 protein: CASRLNTGELFF

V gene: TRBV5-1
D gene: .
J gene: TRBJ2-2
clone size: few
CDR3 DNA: TGCGCCAGCAGCTTGTACAGCGCCGGGGAGCTGTTTTTT
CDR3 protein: CASSLYSAGELFF

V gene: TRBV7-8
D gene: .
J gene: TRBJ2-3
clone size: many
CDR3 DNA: TGTGCCAGCAGCCCTCTCGGGGGACCCCGGCTCACAGATACGCAGTATTTT
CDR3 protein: CASSPLGGPRLTDTQYF

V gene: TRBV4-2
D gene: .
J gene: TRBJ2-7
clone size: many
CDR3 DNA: TGTGCCAGCAGCCAAGGGGGCTCAGCCCTCGAGCAGTACTTC
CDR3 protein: CASSQGGSALEQYF

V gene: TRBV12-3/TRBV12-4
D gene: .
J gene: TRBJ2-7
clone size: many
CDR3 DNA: TGTGCCAGCAGTTGGGGTATGGGGGGCTACGAGCAGTACTTC
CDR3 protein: CASSWGMGGYEQYF

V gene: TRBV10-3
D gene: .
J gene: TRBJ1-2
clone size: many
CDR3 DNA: TGTGCCATCAGTGAGTCGACTAGTGGCTACACCTTC
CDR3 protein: CAISESTSGYTF

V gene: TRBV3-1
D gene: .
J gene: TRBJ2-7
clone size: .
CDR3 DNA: TGTGCCAGCAGCCAGCAGGGAAACGAGCAGTACTTC
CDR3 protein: CASSQQGNEQYF

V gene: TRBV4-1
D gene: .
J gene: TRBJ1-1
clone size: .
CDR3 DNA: TGCGCCAGCAGCCAAGAAATGAGCAGGGCGGCTTTCTTT
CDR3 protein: CASSQEMSRAAFF

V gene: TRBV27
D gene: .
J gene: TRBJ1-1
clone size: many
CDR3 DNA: TGTGCCAGCAGTTATAAAGGGGACACTGAAGCTTTCTTT
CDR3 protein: CASSYKGDTEAFF

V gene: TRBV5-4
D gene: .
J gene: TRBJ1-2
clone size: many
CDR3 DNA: TGTGCCAGCAGCTTAACTGGGACCTTCAAAAGCACCTTC
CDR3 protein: CASSLTGTFKSTF

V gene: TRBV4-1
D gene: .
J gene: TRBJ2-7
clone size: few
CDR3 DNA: TGCGCCAGCAGCCAGGTTGGAGCGAACGAGCAGTACTTC
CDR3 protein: CASSQVGANEQYF

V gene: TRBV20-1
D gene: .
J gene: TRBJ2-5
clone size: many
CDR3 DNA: TGCAGTGCCCGTGACTCTTCCCCAGAGACCCAGTACTTC
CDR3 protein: CSARDSSPETQYF

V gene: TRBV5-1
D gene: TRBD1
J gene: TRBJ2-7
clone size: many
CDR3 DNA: TGCGCCAGCAGCTGGGGACAGGGGATCACCTACGAGCAGTACTTC
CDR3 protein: CASSWGQGITYEQYF

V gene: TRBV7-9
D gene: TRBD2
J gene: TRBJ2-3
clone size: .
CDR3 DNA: TGTGCCAGCAGCTTAGCGGCGGGAGCTTCAGATACGCAGTATTTT
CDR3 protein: CASSLAAGASDTQYF

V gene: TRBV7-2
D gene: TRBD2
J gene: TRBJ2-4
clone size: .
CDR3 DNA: TGTGCCAGCAGCTCCGCCCTTGGACTAGCGGGGGGCATTCAGTACTTC
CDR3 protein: CASSSALGLAGGIQYF

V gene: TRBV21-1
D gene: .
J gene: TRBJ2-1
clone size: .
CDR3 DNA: TGTGCCAGCAGCAAAGCCGGGACCGCCAATGAGCAGTTCTTC
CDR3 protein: CASSKAGTANEQFF

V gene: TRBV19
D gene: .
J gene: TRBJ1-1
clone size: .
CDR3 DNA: TGTGCCAGTAGTATCATGTGGGGAACTGAAGCTTTCTTT
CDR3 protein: CASSIMWGTEAFF

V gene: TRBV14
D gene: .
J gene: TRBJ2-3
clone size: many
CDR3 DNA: TGTGCCAGCAGCCAAGGTGTGACAGCCCACAATACGCAGTATTTT
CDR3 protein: CASSQGVTAHNTQYF

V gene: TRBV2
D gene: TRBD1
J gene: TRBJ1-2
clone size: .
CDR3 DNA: TGTGCCAGCAGCCGGGACAGGCAACACTATGGCTACACCTTC
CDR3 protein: CASSRDRQHYGYTF

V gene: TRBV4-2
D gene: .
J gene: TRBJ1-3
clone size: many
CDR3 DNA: TGTGCCAGCAGCCATAACACAGGGTCTGGAAACACCATATATTTT
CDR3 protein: CASSHNTGSGNTIYF

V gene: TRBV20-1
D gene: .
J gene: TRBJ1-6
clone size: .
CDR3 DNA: TGCAGTGCAACAAGACCGGGACGGGATAATTCACCCCTCCACTTT
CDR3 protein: CSATRPGRDNSPLHF

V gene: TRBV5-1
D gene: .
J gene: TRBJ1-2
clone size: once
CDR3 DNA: TGCGCCAGCAGCCTGGAAGATGCTGGCTACACCTTC
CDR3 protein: CASSLEDAGYTF

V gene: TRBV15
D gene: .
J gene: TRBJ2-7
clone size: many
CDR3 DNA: TGTGCCACCAGTAGATCAGGGAGCTCCTACGAGCAGTACTTC
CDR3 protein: CATSRSGSSYEQYF

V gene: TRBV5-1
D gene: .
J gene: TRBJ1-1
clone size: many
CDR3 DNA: TGCGCCAGCAGCTTGGGAATGAACACTGAAGCTTTCTTT
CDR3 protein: CASSLGMNTEAFF

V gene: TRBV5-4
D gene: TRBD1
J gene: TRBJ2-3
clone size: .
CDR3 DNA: TGTGCCAGCAGTTTGGACAGGGCGGCAGGTACGCAGTATTTT
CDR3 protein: CASSLDRAAGTQYF

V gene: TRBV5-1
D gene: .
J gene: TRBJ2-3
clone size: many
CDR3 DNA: TGCGCCAGCAGCATTAGCACAGATACGCAGTATTTT
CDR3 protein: CASSISTDTQYF

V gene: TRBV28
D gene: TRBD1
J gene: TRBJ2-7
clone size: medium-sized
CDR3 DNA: TGTGCCAGCAGTACAACGAGACTGGGACAGATCTACGAGCAGTACTTC
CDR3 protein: CASSTTRLGQIYEQYF

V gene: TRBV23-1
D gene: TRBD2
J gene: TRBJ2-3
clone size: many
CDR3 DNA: TGCGCCAGCAGTCAATGTGGGACTAGCGGGAGGTTACTTACAGATACGCAGTATTTT
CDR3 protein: CASSQCGTSGRLLTDTQYF

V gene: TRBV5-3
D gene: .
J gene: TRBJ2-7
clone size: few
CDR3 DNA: TGTGCCAGCAGCTTGGTGTACAGTAGCTCCTACGAGCAGTACTTC
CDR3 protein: CASSLVYSSSYEQYF

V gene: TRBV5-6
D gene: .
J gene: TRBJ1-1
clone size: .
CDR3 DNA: TGTGCCAGCAGCTTGGCCGTGGCAGGGAGGACTGAAGCTTTCTTT
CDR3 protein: CASSLAVAGRTEAFF

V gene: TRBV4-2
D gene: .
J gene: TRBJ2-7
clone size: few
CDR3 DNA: TGTGCCAGCAGCCAAGACTATTTCTACGAGCAGTACTTC
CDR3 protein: CASSQDYFYEQYF

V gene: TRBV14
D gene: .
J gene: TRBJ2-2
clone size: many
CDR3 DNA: TGTGCCAGCAGCCTACCCCCCGGGGAGCTGTTTTTT
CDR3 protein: CASSLPPGELFF

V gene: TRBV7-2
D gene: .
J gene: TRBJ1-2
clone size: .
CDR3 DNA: TGTGCCAGCAGCTCCGGTCCCCTCGGAAATGGCTACACCTTC
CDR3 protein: CASSSGPLGNGYTF

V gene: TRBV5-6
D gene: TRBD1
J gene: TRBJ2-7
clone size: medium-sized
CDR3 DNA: TGTGCCAGCAGCCCCGGGACAGGGGGGCGCGAGCAGTACTTC
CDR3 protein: CASSPGTGGREQYF

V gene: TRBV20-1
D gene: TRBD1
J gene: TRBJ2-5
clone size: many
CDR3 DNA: TGCAGTGCTAAGACAGGGCAAACCCAGTACTTC
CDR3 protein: CSAKTGQTQYF

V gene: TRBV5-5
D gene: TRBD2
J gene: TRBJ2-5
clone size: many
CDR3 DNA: TGTGCCAGCAGCTTGACGAGCGGGGGGGCACAAGAGACCCAGTACTTC
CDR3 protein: CASSLTSGGAQETQYF

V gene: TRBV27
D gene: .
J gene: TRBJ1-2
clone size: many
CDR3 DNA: TGTGCCAGCAGTTCCACTGGCTACACCTTC
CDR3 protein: CASSSTGYTF

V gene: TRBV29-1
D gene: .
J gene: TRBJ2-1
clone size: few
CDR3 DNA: TGCAGCGTTGAAGGGTCTAGCCATCACAGCAATGAGCAGTTCTTC
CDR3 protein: CSVEGSSHHSNEQFF

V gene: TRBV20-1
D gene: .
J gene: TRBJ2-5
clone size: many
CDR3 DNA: TGCAGTGCTAAAAACTGGGGGATGTGGGCGGAGCAAGAGACCCAGTACTTC
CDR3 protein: CSAKNWGMWAEQETQYF